The 6 T cell receptor beta chains presented below share a single source sample, sequenced in a study of cytomegalovirus exposure and HLA in healthy donors. TCRdb's table, derived via immunoSEQ multiplex PCR, lists solely in-frame clones and lacks some. The repertoire holds some 170,000 clones, with 95% to 97% as singletons. Sequenced material: PBMCs. These TCRs come from a woman aged 18-29 years in good health and CMV-seronegative.

This chain uses TRBV6-6 with TRBJ1-4; TRBD1 matches at 11 bases. The CDR3 has 15 amino acids. The V gene end was trimmed by 6 bases and the J gene end by 11 bases; junction bases not matched to a gene: 11. Germline values: CDR1 MNHNY, CDR2 SVGAGI (reference sequence). The DNA of the CDR3 is TGTGCCAGCAGCGAAGGACAGGGGGCGCTGAGGAAACTGTTTTTT. Translation: CASSEGQGALRKLFF.

The chain combines TRBV6-1 with TRBJ1-2; perhaps TRBD1 as D (6 bases). V lost 3 bases and J lost 0, with 11 bases in between. CDR3 length: 15 amino acids. The germline V gene has CDR1 MNHNS and CDR2 SASEGT. Here the CDR3 DNA reads TGTGCCAGCAGTGACCAGGGGTTTGCTAACTATGGCTACACCTTC. Its translation is CASSDQGFANYGYTF.

The rearrangement links TRBV5-6 to TRBJ1-2, with 7 bases identical to TRBD1. This CDR3 spans 15 amino acids. With 4 bases clipped from V and 3 bases from J, the junction kept 9 bases outside the gene matches. Germline V gene lookup returns CDR1 SGHDT and CDR2 YYEEEE. The CDR3 bases are TGTGCCAGCAGCCGGATAGGGGACAGCTACTATGGCTACACCTTC. Translation gives CASSRIGDSYYGYTF. Filled out from reference TRBV5-6 and TRBJ1-2, the complete variable domain reads DAGVTQSPTHLIKTRGQQVTLRCSPKSGHDTVSWYQQALGQGPQFIFQYYEEEERQRGNFPDRFSGHQFPNYSSELNVNALLLGDSALYLCASSRIGDSYYGYTFGSGTRLTVV.

This chain links TRBV18 with TRBJ1-2; no reliable D call. The germline V gene has CDR1 KGHSH and CDR2 LQKENI. CDR3 length: 13 residues. Trimming took 6 bases from V and 6 from J, leaving 14 bases between them. The CDR3 nucleotides are TGTGCCAGCTCTATTACGGGGAGTCATGGCTACACCTTC. Its translation is CASSITGSHGYTF.

V usage is TRBV5-6 and J usage is TRBJ2-1; D possibly corresponds to TRBD2 (6 bases). Germline CDR1 SGHDT, CDR2 YYEEEE. The CDR3 is made up of 13 amino acids. V was pared by 3 bases and J by 8 bases, with 12 bases between. CDR3 DNA sequence: TGTGCCAGCAGCTCGGGGACTTCAGATGAGCAGTTCTTC. It codes for CASSSGTSDEQFF.

The chain is built from TRBV18 and TRBJ1-2; 7 nucleotides agree with TRBD1. The J segment lost 0 bases and the V segment lost 3 bases, leaving 4 bases of the junction unmatched. CDR1 KGHSH and CDR2 LQKENI come from the germline V gene. The CDR3 is 15 residues long. DNA of the CDR3: TGTGCCAGCTCACCCGACAGGGACTCTAACTATGGCTACACCTTC. It yields the protein CASSPDRDSNYGYTF.